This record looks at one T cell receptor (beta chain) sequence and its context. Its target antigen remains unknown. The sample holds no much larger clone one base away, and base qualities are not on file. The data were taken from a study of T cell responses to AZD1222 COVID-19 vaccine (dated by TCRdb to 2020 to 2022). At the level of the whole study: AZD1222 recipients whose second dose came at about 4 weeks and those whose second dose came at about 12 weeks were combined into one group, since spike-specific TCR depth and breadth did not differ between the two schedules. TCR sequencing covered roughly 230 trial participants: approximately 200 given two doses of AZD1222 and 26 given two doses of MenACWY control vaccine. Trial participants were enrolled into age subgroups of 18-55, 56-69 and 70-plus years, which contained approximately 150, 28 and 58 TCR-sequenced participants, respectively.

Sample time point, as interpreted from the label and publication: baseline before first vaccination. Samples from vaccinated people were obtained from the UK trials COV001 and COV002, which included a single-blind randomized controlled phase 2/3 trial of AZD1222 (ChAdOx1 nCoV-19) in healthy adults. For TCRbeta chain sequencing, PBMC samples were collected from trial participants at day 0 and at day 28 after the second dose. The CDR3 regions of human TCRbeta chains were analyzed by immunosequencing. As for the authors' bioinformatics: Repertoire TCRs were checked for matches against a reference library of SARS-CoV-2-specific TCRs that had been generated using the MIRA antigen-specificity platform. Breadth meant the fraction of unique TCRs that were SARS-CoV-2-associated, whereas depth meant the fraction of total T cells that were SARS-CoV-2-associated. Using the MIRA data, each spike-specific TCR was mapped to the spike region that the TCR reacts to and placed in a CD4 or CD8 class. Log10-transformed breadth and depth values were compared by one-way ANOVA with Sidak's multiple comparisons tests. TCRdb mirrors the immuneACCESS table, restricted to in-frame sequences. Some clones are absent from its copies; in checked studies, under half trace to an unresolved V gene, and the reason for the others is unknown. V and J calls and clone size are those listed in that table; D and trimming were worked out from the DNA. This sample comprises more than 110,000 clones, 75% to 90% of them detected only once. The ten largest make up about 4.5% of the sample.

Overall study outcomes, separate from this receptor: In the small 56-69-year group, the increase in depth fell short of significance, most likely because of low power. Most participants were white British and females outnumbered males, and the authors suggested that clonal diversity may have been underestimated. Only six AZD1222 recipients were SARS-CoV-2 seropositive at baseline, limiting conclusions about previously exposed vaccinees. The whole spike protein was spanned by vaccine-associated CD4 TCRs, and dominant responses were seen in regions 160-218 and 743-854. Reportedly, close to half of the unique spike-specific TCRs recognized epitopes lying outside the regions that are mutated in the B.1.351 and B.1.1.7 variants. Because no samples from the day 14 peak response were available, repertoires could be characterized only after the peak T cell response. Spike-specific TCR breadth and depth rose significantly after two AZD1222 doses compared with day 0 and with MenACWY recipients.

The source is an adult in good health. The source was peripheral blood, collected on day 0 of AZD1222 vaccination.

Read as DNA, the sequence is TGTGCCAGTAGAAAAAGCCAAGAGACCCAGTACTTC. Translated, it gives CASRKSQETQYF. The chain joins TRBV19 to TRBJ2-5; the D gene cannot be resolved reliably. In the germline V gene (reference sequence), CDR1 corresponds to LNHDA and CDR2 to SQIVND. V is shortened by 6 bases, J by 1 base, and the region joining them spans 6 bases. From cysteine to phenylalanine, the CDR3 is 12 amino acids long. CDR3 DNA is the only sequence kept; it has 36 bases, read in frame from the first base.